The 15 T cell receptor beta chains below were found in one sample sequenced in a study of identical twins. TCRdb passed the 5' RACE reads through MiXCR, listing each CDR3 protein once. The sample contains about 890,000 distinct CDR3 sequences, approximately 13% of which appear only once. These data were likewise used in another study, on yellow fever vaccine responses in identical twins.

The specimen was PBMCs. These receptors originate from a woman between 18 and 30 years old in good health.

This clonotype was observed at least ten times. V and J are TRBV7-9 and TRBJ1-1; TRBD1 agrees at 9 bases. V shed 5 bases, J shed 0 bases, and the junction held 4 bases outside the gene matches. The CDR3 spans 15 residues. In germline, CDR1 is SEHNR, CDR2 FQNEAQ (reference sequence). The DNA for the CDR3 is TGTGCCAGCAGCCCTGGGACAGGGATGAACACTGAAGCTTTCTTT. It codes for CASSPGTGMNTEAFF.

This clonotype was detected only a few times. The chain has TRBV20-1 and TRBJ2-6, with D tentatively TRBD1 (5 bases). Trimming shortened V by 2 bases and J by 1 base, and 9 bases separated the two germline ends. This CDR3 has 15 residues. Germline V gives CDR1 DFQATT, CDR2 SNEGSKA (reference sequence). The chain's CDR3 is CSARQTGSGANVLTF. In DNA form, the CDR3 reads TGCAGTGCTAGACAAACAGGTTCTGGGGCCAACGTCCTGACTTTC.

This clonotype has a handful of counts. V is TRBV12-3 or TRBV12-4 and J is TRBJ1-5; the D is unclear. The ends were cut back, 5 bases at V and 1 base at J, with 6 bases in the middle. This CDR3 region has 13 residues. The CDR3 reads CASSIISNQPQHF. The CDR3 nucleotides are TGTGCCAGCAGTATCATAAGCAATCAGCCCCAGCATTTT.

This clonotype was seen just once. The chain is built from TRBV6-1 and TRBJ2-5; the match to TRBD1 covers 9 bases. V trimming: 7 bases; J trimming: 7 bases; junction bases outside the gene matches: 13. The CDR3 sequence is 15 residues long. Germline assignment: CDR1 MNHNS and CDR2 SASEGT. The CDR3 DNA follows: TGTGCCAGCACCTTAAACCGGGACAGGGCCCCGACCCAGTACTTC. Its translation: CASTLNRDRAPTQYF.

The chain links TRBV29-1 to TRBJ2-3; 7 bases match TRBD2. V lost 6 bases and J lost 5; bases outside the gene matches: 14. The V gene's germline CDR1 is SQVTM and CDR2 ANQGSEA. This CDR3 region has 15 residues. The CDR3 region has the DNA TGCAGCGTCCAACGGCTAGCGGAGGTTTTAGATACGCAGTATTTT. This encodes CSVQRLAEVLDTQYF.

The V gene is TRBV10-3, the J gene TRBJ2-6, with D perhaps matching TRBD1 (6 bases). This CDR3 spans 18 amino acids. CDR1 is ENHRY, CDR2 SYGVKD, per germline. Trimming shortened V by 0 bases and J by 0 bases, and 12 bases separated the two germline ends. The CDR3 spells CAISESRGRNSGANVLTF. In nucleotides, the CDR3 is TGTGCCATCAGTGAGTCCAGGGGCCGAAACTCTGGGGCCAACGTCCTGACTTTC.

This clonotype was seen more than once but under ten times. The DNA of the CDR3 is TGTGCCAGCAGTGATGTAGGGTACGAGCAGTACTTC. Translating it yields CASSDVGYEQYF. V gene TRBV6-1 combines with J gene TRBJ2-7; D is uncertain. V shed 3 bases and J shed 4 bases, with 7 bases lying between them. CDR3 length equals 12 residues. Germline V gene data show CDR1 as MNHNS and CDR2 as SASEGT.

This clonotype has at least ten counts. The chain couples TRBV6-5 to TRBJ1-1; the D gene is possibly TRBD1 (6 bases). V was trimmed by 0 bases and J by 4 bases, leaving 18 bases between them. The CDR3 is 17 residues long. Germline lookup yields CDR1 MNHEY and CDR2 SVGAGI. As DNA, the CDR3 is TGTGCCAGCAGTTACTCTGCCTGGGGGGCTAGGAGCACTGAAGCTTTCTTT. Protein product: CASSYSAWGARSTEAFF.

The V and J genes are TRBV29-1 and TRBJ2-1, with D tentatively TRBD2 (6 bases). CDR3 length equals 15 residues. V shed 6 bases and J shed 9 bases, with 24 bases lying between them. The germline CDR1 and CDR2 sequences are SQVTM and ANQGSEA. The CDR3 region has the DNA TGCAGCGTCCATACGGCCGGGACTGCGTCGTTTGAGCAGTTCTTC. Its protein product is CSVHTAGTASFEQFF.

The chain links TRBV25-1 to TRBJ2-1; 10 nucleotides match TRBD1. From germline, CDR1 is MGHDK and CDR2 SYGVNS. Trimming at V came to 4 bases and at J to 4 bases, leaving 13 bases not matched to a gene. There are 18 residues in the CDR3. In DNA, the CDR3 is TGTGCCAGCAGTGCATCCCTCGGGGACAGGGGATTGTACAATGAGCAGTTCTTC. This codes for CASSASLGDRGLYNEQFF.

The CDR3 nucleotides are TGTGCCAGCACCCCCGGGGGGGGACGCAATGAGCAGTTCTTC. It is translated as CASTPGGGRNEQFF. The chain joins TRBV12-3 or TRBV12-4 to TRBJ2-1; TRBD2 matches at 8 bases. Germline trimming cut 7 bases from V and 6 bases from J; bases unmatched to any gene: 8. The CDR3 covers 14 residues.

This chain uses TRBV18 with TRBJ2-5, with D maybe TRBD1 (6 bases). Germline CDR1 and CDR2: KGHSH and LQKENI. With 2 bases removed from V and 0 bases from J, the gap between germline ends came to 10 bases. The CDR3 sequence is 15 residues long. The CDR3 reads CASSPGQGYQETQYF. CDR3 nucleotide sequence: TGTGCCAGCTCACCAGGGCAGGGGTACCAAGAGACCCAGTACTTC. Drawing the rest from reference TRBV18 and TRBJ2-5, the complete variable domain is NAGVMQNPRHLVRRRGQEARLRCSPMKGHSHVYWYRQLPEEGLKFMVYLQKENIIDESGMPKERFSAEFPKEGPSILRIQQVVRGDSAAYFCASSPGQGYQETQYFGPGTRLLVL.

This clonotype appeared a few times. The V call is TRBV10-3, the J call TRBJ2-3; D possibly corresponds to TRBD2 (6 bases). This CDR3 spans 18 amino acids. Germline V gene data show CDR1 as ENHRY and CDR2 as SYGVKD. The V and J ends lost 3 bases and 4 bases respectively, with 23 bases between them. CDR3 sequence (DNA): TGTGCCATCAGTGATTCGCGGGACGTCTTCGGGCGGGCAGATACGCAGTATTTT. This translates into CAISDSRDVFGRADTQYF.

The CDR3 region has the DNA TGTGCCAGCAGTAACGAACGGGATATCTACGAGCAGTACGTC. It is translated as CASSNERDIYEQYV. The V gene is TRBV2, the J gene TRBJ2-7; weak D call: TRBD2 (5 bases). The CDR3 sequence is 14 residues long. Per the germline V gene, CDR1 is SNHLY and CDR2 is FYNNEI. V was clipped by 5 bases and J by 3 bases, with 14 bases between them.

This clonotype has only a few counts. The DNA of the CDR3 is TGTGCCACCAGCAGAGGCAGGGACAGCAAATACACTGAAGGAGCTTTCTTT. Residues: CATSRGRDSKYTEGAFF. The chain combines TRBV15 with TRBJ1-1; TRBD1 matches at 7 bases. V lost 1 base to trimming and J lost 10 bases; unmatched junction nucleotides: 18. The CDR3 has 17 amino acids. CDR1 is LNHNV and CDR2 is YYDKDF in the germline V gene (reference sequence).